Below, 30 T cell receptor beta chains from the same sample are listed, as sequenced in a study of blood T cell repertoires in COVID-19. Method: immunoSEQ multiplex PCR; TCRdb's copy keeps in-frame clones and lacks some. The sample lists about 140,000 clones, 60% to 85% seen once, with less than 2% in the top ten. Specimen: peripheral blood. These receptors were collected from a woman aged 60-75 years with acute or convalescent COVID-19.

CDR3 protein: CASSSAGTGGANSPLHF. For the CDR3, the DNA is TGTGCCAGCAGCTCTGCCGGGACAGGTGGGGCGAATTCACCCCTCCACTTT. This rearrangement joins TRBV11-2 to TRBJ1-6, with 8 bases matching TRBD1. Germline-derived CDR1 and CDR2 are SGHAT and FQNNGV. The V and J ends lost 4 bases and 7 bases, in that order; junction bases with no gene match: 12. This CDR3 region has 17 residues. The full variable domain, completed using reference TRBV11-2 and TRBJ1-6, is EAGVAQSPRYKIIEKRQSVAFWCNPISGHATLYWYQQILGQGPKLLIQFQNNGVVDDSQLPKDRFSAERLKGVDSTLKIQPAKLEDSAVYLCASSSAGTGGANSPLHFGNGTRLTVT.

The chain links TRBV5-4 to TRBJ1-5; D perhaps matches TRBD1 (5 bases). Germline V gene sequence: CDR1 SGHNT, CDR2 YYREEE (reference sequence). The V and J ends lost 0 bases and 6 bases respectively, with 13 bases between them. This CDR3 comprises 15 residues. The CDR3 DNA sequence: TGTGCCAGCAGCTTGGGCGGCAGGGAAGGTCAGCCCCAGCATTTT. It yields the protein CASSLGGREGQPQHF. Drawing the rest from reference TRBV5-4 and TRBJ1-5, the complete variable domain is ETGVTQSPTHLIKTRGQQVTLRCSSQSGHNTVSWYQQALGQGPQFIFQYYREEENGRGNFPPRFSGLQFPNYSSELNVNALELDDSALYLCASSLGGREGQPQHFGDGTRLSIL.

DNA for the CDR3: TGCGCCAGCAGCTTGGGGGACAGGGGTCAGGGCACTGAAGCTTTCTTT. As protein: CASSLGDRGQGTEAFF. This rearrangement joins TRBV5-1 to TRBJ1-1, with 10 bases identical to TRBD1. CDR1 and CDR2 (germline): SGHRS, YFSETQ. The CDR3 sequence is 16 residues long. V dropped 0 bases and J dropped 4; count of bases not matched to a gene: 6.

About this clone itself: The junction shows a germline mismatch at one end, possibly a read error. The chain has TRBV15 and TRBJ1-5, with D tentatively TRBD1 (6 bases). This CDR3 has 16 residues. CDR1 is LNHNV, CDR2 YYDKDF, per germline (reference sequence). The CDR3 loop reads CAASRDMAGASQPQHF. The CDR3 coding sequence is TGTGCCGCCAGCAGAGATATGGCAGGGGCAAGTCAGCCCCAGCATTTT. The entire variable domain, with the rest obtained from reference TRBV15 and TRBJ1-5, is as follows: DAMVIQNPRYQVTQFGKPVTLSCSQTLNHNVMYWYQQKSSQAPKLLFHYYDKDFNNEADTPDNFQSRRPNTSFCFLDIRSPGLGDTAMYLCAASRDMAGASQPQHFGDGTRLSIL.

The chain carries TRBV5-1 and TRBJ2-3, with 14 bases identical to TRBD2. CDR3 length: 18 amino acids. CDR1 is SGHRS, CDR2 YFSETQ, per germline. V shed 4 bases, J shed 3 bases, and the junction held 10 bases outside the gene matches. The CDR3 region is CASSPRGGTSGRTDTQYF. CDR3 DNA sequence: TGCGCCAGCAGCCCCCGCGGGGGGACTAGCGGGAGAACAGATACGCAGTATTTT.

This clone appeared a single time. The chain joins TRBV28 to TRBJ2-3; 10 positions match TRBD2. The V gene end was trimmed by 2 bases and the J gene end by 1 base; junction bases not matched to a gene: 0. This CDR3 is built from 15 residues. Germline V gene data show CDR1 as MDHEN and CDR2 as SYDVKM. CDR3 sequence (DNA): TGTGCCAGCAGTTTAGGACTAGCGGGCACAGATACGCAGTATTTT. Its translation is CASSLGLAGTDTQYF. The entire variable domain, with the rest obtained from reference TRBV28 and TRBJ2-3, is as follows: DVKVTQSSRYLVKRTGEKVFLECVQDMDHENMFWYRQDPGLGLRLIYFSYDVKMKEKGDIPEGYSVSREKKERFSLILESASTNQTSMYLCASSLGLAGTDTQYFGPGTRLTVL.

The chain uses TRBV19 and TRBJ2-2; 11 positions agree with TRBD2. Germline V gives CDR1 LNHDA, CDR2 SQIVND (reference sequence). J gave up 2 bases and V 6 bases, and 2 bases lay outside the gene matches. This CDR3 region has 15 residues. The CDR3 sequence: CASRTSGTNTGELFF. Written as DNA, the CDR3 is TGTGCCAGTAGGACTAGCGGGACCAACACCGGGGAGCTGTTTTTT. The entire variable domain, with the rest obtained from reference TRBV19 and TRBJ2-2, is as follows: DGGITQSPKYLFRKEGQNVTLSCEQNLNHDAMYWYRQDPGQGLRLIYYSQIVNDFQKGDIAEGYSVSREKKESFPLTVTSAQKNPTAFYLCASRTSGTNTGELFFGEGSRLTVL.

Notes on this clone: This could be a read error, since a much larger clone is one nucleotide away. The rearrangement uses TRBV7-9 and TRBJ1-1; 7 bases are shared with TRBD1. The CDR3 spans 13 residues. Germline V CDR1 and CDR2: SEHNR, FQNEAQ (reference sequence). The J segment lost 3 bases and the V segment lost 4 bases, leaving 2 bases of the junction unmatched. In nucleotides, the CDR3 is TGTGCCAGCAGCTCACAGGGGTACACTGAAGCTTTCTTT. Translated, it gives CASSSQGYTEAFF.

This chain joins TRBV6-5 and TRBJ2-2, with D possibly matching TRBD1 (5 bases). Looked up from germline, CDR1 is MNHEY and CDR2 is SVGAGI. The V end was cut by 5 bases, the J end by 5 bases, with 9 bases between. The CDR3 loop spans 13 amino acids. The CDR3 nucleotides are TGTGCCAGCAGTACAACAGGAACCGGGGAGCTGTTTTTT. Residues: CASSTTGTGELFF.

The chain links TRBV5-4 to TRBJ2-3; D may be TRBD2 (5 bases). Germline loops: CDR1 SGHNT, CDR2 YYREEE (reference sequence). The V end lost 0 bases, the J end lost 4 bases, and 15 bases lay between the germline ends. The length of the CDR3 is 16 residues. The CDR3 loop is CASSLGGPAKADTQYF. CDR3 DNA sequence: TGTGCCAGCAGCTTGGGAGGGCCAGCGAAGGCAGATACGCAGTATTTT.

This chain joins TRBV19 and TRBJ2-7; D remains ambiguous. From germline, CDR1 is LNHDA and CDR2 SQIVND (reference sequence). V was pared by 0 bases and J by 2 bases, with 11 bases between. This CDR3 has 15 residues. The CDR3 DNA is TGTGCCAGTAGTATAGATCTATACTCCGCCTACGAGCAGTACTTC. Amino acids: CASSIDLYSAYEQYF.

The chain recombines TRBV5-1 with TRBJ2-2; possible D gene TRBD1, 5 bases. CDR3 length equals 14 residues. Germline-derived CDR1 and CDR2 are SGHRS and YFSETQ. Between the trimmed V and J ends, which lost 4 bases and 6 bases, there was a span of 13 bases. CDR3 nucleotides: TGCGCCAGCAGCCCGGATGCAGGGCCCGGGGAGCTGTTTTTT. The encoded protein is CASSPDAGPGELFF.

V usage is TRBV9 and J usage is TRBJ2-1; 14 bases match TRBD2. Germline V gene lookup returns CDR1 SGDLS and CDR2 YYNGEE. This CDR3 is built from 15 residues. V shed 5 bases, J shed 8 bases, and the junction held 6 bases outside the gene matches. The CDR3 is CASSWGLAGVHEQFF. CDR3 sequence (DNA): TGTGCCAGCAGTTGGGGACTAGCGGGAGTCCATGAGCAGTTCTTC.

CDR3 amino acids: CASSPLSTDTQYF. The CDR3 nucleotides are TGTGCCAGCTCACCATTAAGCACAGATACGCAGTATTTT. V gene TRBV18 combines with J gene TRBJ2-3; D call uncertain. This CDR3 spans 13 amino acids. Germline V gene data show CDR1 as KGHSH and CDR2 as LQKENI. The V end lost 2 bases, the J end lost 0 bases, and 3 bases lay between the germline ends.

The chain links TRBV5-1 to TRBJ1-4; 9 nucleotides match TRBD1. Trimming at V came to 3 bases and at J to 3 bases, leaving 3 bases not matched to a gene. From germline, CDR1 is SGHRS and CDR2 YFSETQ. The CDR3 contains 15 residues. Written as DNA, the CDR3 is TGCGCCAGCAGCTGGGGACAGGGTTCTAATGAAAAACTGTTTTTT. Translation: CASSWGQGSNEKLFF.

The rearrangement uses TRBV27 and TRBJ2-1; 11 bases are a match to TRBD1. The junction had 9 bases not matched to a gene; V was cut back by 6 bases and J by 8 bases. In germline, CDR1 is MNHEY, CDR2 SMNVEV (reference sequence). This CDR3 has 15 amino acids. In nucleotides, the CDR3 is TGTGCCAGCAGCCGAGGGACAGGGGGGGTGGATGAGCAGTTCTTC. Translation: CASSRGTGGVDEQFF.

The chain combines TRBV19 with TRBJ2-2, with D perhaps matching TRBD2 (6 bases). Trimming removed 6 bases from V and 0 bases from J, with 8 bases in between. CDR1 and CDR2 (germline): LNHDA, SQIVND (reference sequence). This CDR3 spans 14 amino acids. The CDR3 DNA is TGTGCCAGTAGGGTAGCGGCGAACACCGGGGAGCTGTTTTTT. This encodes CASRVAANTGELFF.

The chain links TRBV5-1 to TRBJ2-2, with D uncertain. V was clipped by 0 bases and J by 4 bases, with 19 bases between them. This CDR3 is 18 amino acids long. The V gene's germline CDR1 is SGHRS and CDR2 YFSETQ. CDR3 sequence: CASSLGSRRSLSTGELFF. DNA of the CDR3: TGCGCCAGCAGCTTGGGGAGTCGTCGGTCCCTGAGCACCGGGGAGCTGTTTTTT.

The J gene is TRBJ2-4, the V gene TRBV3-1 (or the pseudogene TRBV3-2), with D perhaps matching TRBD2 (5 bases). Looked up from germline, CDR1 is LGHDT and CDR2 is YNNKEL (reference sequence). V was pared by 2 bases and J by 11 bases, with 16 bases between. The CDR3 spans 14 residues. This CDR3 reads CASSQNVGVRFQYF. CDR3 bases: TGTGCCAGCAGCCAAAATGTGGGAGTACGCTTTCAGTACTTC.

In nucleotides, the CDR3 is TGTGCCAGCAGTGCAATGAGGAACACTGAAGCTTTCTTT. This sequence encodes CASSAMRNTEAFF. The chain recombines TRBV6-4 with TRBJ1-1; D unresolved. CDR3 size: 13 residues. Germline assignment: CDR1 MRHNA and CDR2 SNTAGT. Trimming removed 4 bases at V and 1 base at J, with 7 bases between.

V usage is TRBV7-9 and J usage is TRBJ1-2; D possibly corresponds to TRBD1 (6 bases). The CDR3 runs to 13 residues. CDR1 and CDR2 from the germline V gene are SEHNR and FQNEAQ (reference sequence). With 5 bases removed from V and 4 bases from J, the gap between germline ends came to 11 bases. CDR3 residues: CASSGGGPYGYTF. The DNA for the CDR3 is TGTGCCAGCAGCGGCGGGGGGCCCTATGGCTACACCTTC.

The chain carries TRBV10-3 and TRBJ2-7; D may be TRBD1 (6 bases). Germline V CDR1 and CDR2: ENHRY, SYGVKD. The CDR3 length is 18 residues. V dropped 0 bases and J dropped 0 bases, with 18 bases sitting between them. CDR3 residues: CAISESRRQGTRSYEQYF. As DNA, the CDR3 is TGTGCCATCAGTGAGTCAAGGCGGCAGGGGACCCGCTCCTACGAGCAGTACTTC.

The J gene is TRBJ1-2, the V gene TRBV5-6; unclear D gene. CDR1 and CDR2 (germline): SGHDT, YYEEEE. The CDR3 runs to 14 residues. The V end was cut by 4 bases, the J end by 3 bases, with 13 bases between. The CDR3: CASSAEPDYYGYTF. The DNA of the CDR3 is TGTGCCAGCAGCGCCGAACCAGATTACTATGGCTACACCTTC.

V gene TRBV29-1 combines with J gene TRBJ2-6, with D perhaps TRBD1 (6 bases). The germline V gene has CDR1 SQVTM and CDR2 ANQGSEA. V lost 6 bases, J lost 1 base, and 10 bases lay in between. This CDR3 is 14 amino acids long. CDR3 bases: TGCAGCGTCCAAACAGGGTCTGGGGCCAACGTCCTGACTTTC. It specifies CSVQTGSGANVLTF.

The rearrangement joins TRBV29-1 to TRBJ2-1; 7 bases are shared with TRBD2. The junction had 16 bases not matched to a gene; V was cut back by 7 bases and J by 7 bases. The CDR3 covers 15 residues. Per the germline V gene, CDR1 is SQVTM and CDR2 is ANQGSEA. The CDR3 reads CSDTYSGTIGNEQFF. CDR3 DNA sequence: TGCAGCGACACTTATTCAGGGACTATTGGAAATGAGCAGTTCTTC.

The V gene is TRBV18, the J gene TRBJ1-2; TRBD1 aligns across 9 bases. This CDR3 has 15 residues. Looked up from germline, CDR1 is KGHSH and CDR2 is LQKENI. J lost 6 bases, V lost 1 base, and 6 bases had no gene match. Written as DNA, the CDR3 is TGTGCCAGCTCACCACAGCGGGACAGGGTTGATGGCTACACCTTC. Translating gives CASSPQRDRVDGYTF.

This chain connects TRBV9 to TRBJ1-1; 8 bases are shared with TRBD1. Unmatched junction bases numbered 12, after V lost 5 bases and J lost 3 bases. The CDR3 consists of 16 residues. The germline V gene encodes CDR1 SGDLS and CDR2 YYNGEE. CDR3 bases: TGTGCCAGCAGTCCTCAGGGGGCCAGACCTTACACTGAAGCTTTCTTT. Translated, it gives CASSPQGARPYTEAFF.

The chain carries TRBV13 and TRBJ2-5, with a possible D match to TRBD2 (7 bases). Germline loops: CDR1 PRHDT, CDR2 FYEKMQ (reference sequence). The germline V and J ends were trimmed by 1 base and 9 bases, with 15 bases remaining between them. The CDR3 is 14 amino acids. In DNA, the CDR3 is TGTGCCAGCAGCTTAGAGGGGGAACGGGGGGCCCAGTACTTC. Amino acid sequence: CASSLEGERGAQYF.

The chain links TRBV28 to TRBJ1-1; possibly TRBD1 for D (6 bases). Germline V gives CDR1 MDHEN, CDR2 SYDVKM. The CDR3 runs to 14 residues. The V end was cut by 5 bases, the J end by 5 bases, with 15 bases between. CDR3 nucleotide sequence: TGTGCCAGCAGTGTAGTAGGGGGTAGGACTGAAGCTTTCTTT. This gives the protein CASSVVGGRTEAFF.

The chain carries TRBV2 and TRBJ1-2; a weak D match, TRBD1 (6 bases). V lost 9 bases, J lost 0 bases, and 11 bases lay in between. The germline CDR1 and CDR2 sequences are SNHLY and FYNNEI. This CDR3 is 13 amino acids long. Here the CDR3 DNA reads TGTGCCAGGGGGGCCGCGGCTAACTATGGCTACACCTTC. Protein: CARGAAANYGYTF.